A single sample gave rise to the 19 T cell receptor beta chains below, sequenced in a study of blood T cell repertoires in COVID-19. TCRdb's table, derived via immunoSEQ multiplex PCR, lists solely in-frame clones and lacks some. Of 300,000 to 400,000 clones listed, 80% to 90% are singletons. Material for sequencing was PBMCs or T cells enriched from blood (not recorded which). The receptors stem from a man aged 18 to 30 who had recovered from COVID-19.

This sequence joins TRBV7-9 and TRBJ1-2, with D possibly matching TRBD1 (6 bases). The germline CDR1 and CDR2 sequences are SEHNR and FQNEAQ (reference sequence). There are 19 residues in the CDR3. V was clipped by 1 base and J by 4 bases, with 25 bases between them. CDR3 DNA sequence: TGTGCCAGCAGCTTAGTTGTTGGCAGGGGCCGCCAATTGGGCTATGGCTACACCTTC. Its protein product is CASSLVVGRGRQLGYGYTF.

With respect to this clone: This same CDR3 is encoded by further DNA sequences in the sample. V gene TRBV9 combines with J gene TRBJ2-2; D possibly corresponds to TRBD2 (5 bases). The CDR3 has 14 amino acids. CDR1 is SGDLS and CDR2 is YYNGEE in the germline V gene. Trimming pared 0 bases from V and 5 bases from J, leaving 8 bases between. The CDR3 DNA sequence: TGTGCCAGCAGCGTAGGAGGGTCAACCGGGGAGCTGTTTTTT. Protein product: CASSVGGSTGELFF.

The genes are TRBV7-2 and TRBJ2-7; 9 nucleotides agree with TRBD2. This CDR3 region has 14 residues. The junction had 6 bases not matched to a gene; V was cut back by 8 bases and J by 1 base. CDR1 is SGHTA, CDR2 FQGNSA, per germline. This chain's CDR3 is CASAGGPRSYEQYF. Written as DNA, the CDR3 is TGTGCCAGCGCGGGGGGGCCGCGTTCCTACGAGCAGTACTTC.

The V call is TRBV2, the J call TRBJ1-4, with 7 bases aligning to TRBD1. CDR1 is SNHLY and CDR2 is FYNNEI in the germline V gene. J lost 5 bases, V lost 7 bases, and 4 bases had no gene match. The CDR3 length is 13 residues. CDR3 amino acids: CASKGALNEKLFF. In DNA form, the CDR3 reads TGTGCCAGCAAGGGGGCCCTAAATGAAAAACTGTTTTTT.

V is TRBV5-4 and J is TRBJ1-3, with D possibly matching TRBD1 (6 bases). The CDR3 totals 17 residues. The germline gives CDR1 SGHNT, CDR2 YYREEE (reference sequence). Deletions cut 4 bases from V and 4 bases from J, with 21 bases between. CDR3 amino acids: CASSPTSGGSLGNTIYF. In DNA, the CDR3 is TGTGCCAGCAGCCCGACATCGGGGGGCAGCTTGGGAAACACCATATATTTT. Complete variable domain (other parts from reference TRBV5-4 and TRBJ1-3): ETGVTQSPTHLIKTRGQQVTLRCSSQSGHNTVSWYQQALGQGPQFIFQYYREEENGRGNFPPRFSGLQFPNYSSELNVNALELDDSALYLCASSPTSGGSLGNTIYFGEGSWLTVV.

The chain combines TRBV7-9 with TRBJ1-2, with 7 bases lining up with TRBD1. Trimming at V came to 4 bases and at J to 5 bases, leaving 7 bases not matched to a gene. Looked up from germline, CDR1 is SEHNR and CDR2 is FQNEAQ (reference sequence). The CDR3 covers 14 residues. In nucleotides, the CDR3 is TGTGCCAGCAGCTCGGGGACAGCCCTTTATGGCTACACCTTC. Translating it yields CASSSGTALYGYTF.

The chain uses TRBV13 and TRBJ2-5; 8 nucleotides align to TRBD1. V shed 2 bases and J 5 bases; nucleotides not matched to a gene: 7. The CDR3 spans 15 residues. Germline assignment: CDR1 PRHDT and CDR2 FYEKMQ (reference sequence). DNA of the CDR3: TGTGCCAGCAGCTTATCAGGGGGCGCGCGGGAGACCCAGTACTTC. Protein: CASSLSGGARETQYF.

With respect to this clone: This may stem from a read error, because a much larger clone lies one nucleotide away. The V gene is TRBV7-2, the J gene TRBJ1-1; a possible D gene is TRBD1 (5 bases). This CDR3 region has 13 residues. Germline V lookup: CDR1 SGHTA, CDR2 FQGNSA. V shed 2 bases and J shed 3 bases, with 7 bases lying between them. Written as DNA, the CDR3 is TGTGCCAGCAGCTTACAGGGTGACACTGAAGCTTTCTTT. Translated: CASSLQGDTEAFF.

This chain connects TRBV19 to TRBJ1-6, with a tentative D call TRBD1 (5 bases). Trimming removed 6 bases at V and 10 bases at J, with 13 bases between. This CDR3 is 13 amino acids long. The germline V gene encodes CDR1 LNHDA and CDR2 SQIVND (reference sequence). Here the CDR3 DNA reads TGTGCCAGTAGCGCAGGGTTGGGGTCACCCCTCCACTTT. It yields the protein CASSAGLGSPLHF.

CDR3 sequence (DNA): TGTGCCAGCAGCATACAGGGTTCTGGGAATGAGCAGTTCTTC. It encodes CASSIQGSGNEQFF. V gene TRBV5-4 combines with J gene TRBJ2-1; a weak D match, TRBD1 (6 bases). Trimming stripped 4 bases from V and 7 bases from J, with 15 bases between. This CDR3 region has 14 residues. Germline V gene data show CDR1 as SGHNT and CDR2 as YYREEE (reference sequence).

V gene TRBV7-9 combines with J gene TRBJ2-5; D might be TRBD2 (5 bases). V was shortened by 5 bases and J by 4 bases, with 11 bases between the two germline ends. The CDR3 loop spans 13 amino acids. Looked up from germline, CDR1 is SEHNR and CDR2 is FQNEAQ (reference sequence). Here the CDR3 DNA reads TGTGCCAGCAGCGGTTGGGCGGGAGAGACCCAGTACTTC. It translates to CASSGWAGETQYF.

The rearrangement links TRBV21-1 to TRBJ2-2; the table names TRBD2, a call not compared with the DNA. TRBV21-1 is deemed a pseudogene. CDR3 length: 15 amino acids. CDR3 sequence reads: CATTLWGERSGELFF. The CDR3 region has the DNA TGTGCCACGACCCTTTGGGGGGAACGGAGCGGGGAGCTGTTTTTT.

This rearrangement joins TRBV5-1 to TRBJ2-7; TRBD2 is a possible D gene (6 bases). Looked up from germline, CDR1 is SGHRS and CDR2 is YFSETQ. The V gene lost 0 bases and the J gene lost 2 bases, with 12 bases spanning the gap. The CDR3 extends over 15 amino acids. DNA for the CDR3: TGCGCCAGCAGCTTGGGGGGAGGCAGCCCCTACGAGCAGTACTTC. It codes for CASSLGGGSPYEQYF.

The chain uses TRBV12-3 or TRBV12-4 and TRBJ1-2; D remains ambiguous. Trimming removed 4 bases at V and 6 bases at J, with 6 bases between. CDR3 length equals 11 residues. The CDR3 DNA is TGTGCCAGCAGTTATTCCGATGGCTACACCTTC. This sequence encodes CASSYSDGYTF.

This clone showed up just once. CDR3 DNA sequence: TGTGCCAGCAGCCCACGGGGACAAAGCACAGATACGCAGTATTTT. Amino acid sequence: CASSPRGQSTDTQYF. The chain combines TRBV6-6 with TRBJ2-3, with D possibly TRBD1 on 6 matching bases. Germline CDR1 reads MNHNY; CDR2 reads SVGAGI (reference sequence). The CDR3 is 15 amino acids. V gave up 6 bases and J gave up 0 bases, with 13 bases separating them.

This clone occurred once. The V call is TRBV27, the J call TRBJ2-7; D gene ambiguous. Deletions cut 0 bases from V and 7 bases from J, with 7 bases between. The CDR3 loop spans 12 amino acids. The germline CDR1 and CDR2 sequences are MNHEY and SMNVEV (reference sequence). CDR3: CASSLSPREQYF. The DNA of the CDR3 is TGTGCCAGCAGTTTATCCCCTAGAGAGCAGTACTTC.

This CDR3 reads CASSRGMGGSYEQYF. CDR3 bases: TGTGCCAGCAGCCGCGGAATGGGGGGATCCTACGAGCAGTACTTC. The chain is built from TRBV7-9 and TRBJ2-7; the D gene is possibly TRBD2 (6 bases). Trimming took off 5 bases at V and 1 base at J, with 15 bases between the two ends. The CDR3 is 15 residues long. From germline, CDR1 is SEHNR and CDR2 FQNEAQ (reference sequence).

A single count supports this clone. This rearrangement joins TRBV19 to TRBJ2-2, with TRBD1 matching 7 bases. CDR3 length: 14 residues. J lost 1 base, V lost 9 bases, and 5 bases had no gene match. The germline V gene encodes CDR1 LNHDA and CDR2 SQIVND (reference sequence). DNA of the CDR3: TGTGCCAGCGATTGGACAGGGAACACCGGGGAGCTGTTTTTT. It specifies CASDWTGNTGELFF. The variable domain in full, with the rest retrieved from reference TRBV19 and TRBJ2-2, is DGGITQSPKYLFRKEGQNVTLSCEQNLNHDAMYWYRQDPGQGLRLIYYSQIVNDFQKGDIAEGYSVSREKKESFPLTVTSAQKNPTAFYLCASDWTGNTGELFFGEGSRLTVL.

V gene TRBV4-2 combines with J gene TRBJ1-5; D uncertain. V lost 3 bases to trimming and J lost 7 bases, with 13 bases between them. Looked up from germline, CDR1 is LGHNA and CDR2 is YNFKEQ. This CDR3 contains 14 residues. CDR3 loop: CASSQRRVGQPQHF. In DNA form, the CDR3 reads TGTGCCAGCAGCCAGCGGCGGGTAGGCCAGCCCCAGCATTTT.